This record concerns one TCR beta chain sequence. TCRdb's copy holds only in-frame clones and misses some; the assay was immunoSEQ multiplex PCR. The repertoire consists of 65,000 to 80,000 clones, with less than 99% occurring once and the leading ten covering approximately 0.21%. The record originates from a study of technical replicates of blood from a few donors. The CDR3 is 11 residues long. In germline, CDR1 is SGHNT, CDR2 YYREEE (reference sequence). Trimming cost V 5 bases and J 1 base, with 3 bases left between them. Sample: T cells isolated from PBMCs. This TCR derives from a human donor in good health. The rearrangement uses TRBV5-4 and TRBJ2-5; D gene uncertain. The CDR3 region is CASSLQETQYF. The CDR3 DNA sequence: TGTGCCAGCAGTCTCCAAGAGACCCAGTACTTC. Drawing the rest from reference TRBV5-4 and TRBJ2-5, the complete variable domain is ETGVTQSPTHLIKTRGQQVTLRCSSQSGHNTVSWYQQALGQGPQFIFQYYREEENGRGNFPPRFSGLQFPNYSSELNVNALELDDSALYLCASSLQETQYFGPGTRLLVL.